The 19 T cell receptor beta chains below all came from one sample that was sequenced in a study of PD-1 blockade in classical Hodgkin lymphoma. Time point meaning: cycle 4 day 1 (C4D1), after more than 5 weeks of nivolumab. Every patient experienced relapse after autologous stem cell transplantation, and brentuximab vedotin exposure varied. Profiled with immunoSEQ multiplex PCR; TCRdb holds only in-frame clones, not every one. The sample contains tens of thousands of clones, roughly 87% of which appear only once. The sequenced sample was peripheral blood mononuclear cells (PBMCs), obtained before the fourth cycle of nivolumab. These receptor sequences come from a human donor with classical Hodgkin lymphoma.

The chain links TRBV5-4 to TRBJ1-6, with no clear D. The germline gives CDR1 SGHNT, CDR2 YYREEE (reference sequence). CDR3 length: 15 residues. V lost 3 bases and J 6 bases, leaving 13 bases between the germline ends. CDR3 region: CASSSEGRFNSPLHF. CDR3 coding DNA: TGTGCCAGCAGCTCGGAAGGACGGTTTAATTCACCCCTCCACTTT.

The genes are TRBV6-6 and TRBJ1-4, with 10 nucleotides matching TRBD1. This CDR3 comprises 16 residues. CDR1 and CDR2 (germline): MNHNY, SVGAGI (reference sequence). With 11 bases clipped from V and 7 bases from J, the junction kept 16 bases outside the gene matches. CDR3 loop: CAASGQGVQGGEKLFF. The CDR3 coding sequence is TGTGCCGCAAGCGGACAGGGGGTTCAAGGTGGTGAAAAACTGTTTTTT.

This rearrangement joins TRBV5-1 to TRBJ1-6; D gene uncertain. The ends were cut back, 2 bases at V and 10 bases at J, with 10 bases in the middle. CDR3 length: 13 residues. The germline CDR1 and CDR2 sequences are SGHRS and YFSETQ. CDR3 loop: CASSLAAESPLHF. The DNA of the CDR3 is TGCGCCAGCAGCTTAGCGGCAGAATCACCCCTCCACTTT. Drawing the rest from reference TRBV5-1 and TRBJ1-6, the complete variable domain is KAGVTQTPRYLIKTRGQQVTLSCSPISGHRSVSWYQQTPGQGLQFLFEYFSETQRNKGNFPGRFSGRQFSNSRSEMNVSTLELGDSALYLCASSLAAESPLHFGNGTRLTVT.

This sequence joins TRBV6-1 and TRBJ2-5; D may match TRBD1 or TRBD2 (5 bases each). The germline V gene encodes CDR1 MNHNS and CDR2 SASEGT. The CDR3 covers 14 residues. The ends were cut back, 7 bases at V and 5 bases at J, with 17 bases in the middle. The DNA for the CDR3 is TGTGCCAGCAAGATAATCTCAGGGAGTGAGACCCAGTACTTC. This codes for CASKIISGSETQYF.

This sequence joins TRBV11-2 and TRBJ2-2; 8 bases are a match to TRBD1. The junction had 6 bases not matched to a gene; V was cut back by 5 bases and J by 4 bases. The germline gives CDR1 SGHAT, CDR2 FQNNGV. The CDR3 spans 15 residues. Here the CDR3 reads CASSARQGSTGELFF. DNA of the CDR3: TGTGCCAGCAGCGCACGACAGGGGTCCACCGGGGAGCTGTTTTTT.

This clone has only a few counts. The V gene is TRBV5-1, the J gene TRBJ1-2; the match to TRBD1 covers 8 bases. CDR3 size: 13 residues. Germline V CDR1 and CDR2: SGHRS, YFSETQ. V dropped 4 bases and J dropped 5; count of bases not matched to a gene: 4. The DNA of the CDR3 is TGCGCCAGCAGCCTGGGACAGGAGTATGGCTACACCTTC. It specifies CASSLGQEYGYTF.

The chain employs TRBV11-3 and TRBJ2-5, with D perhaps TRBD1 or TRBD2 (6 bases each). CDR1 is SGHNT, CDR2 YENEEA, per germline. V gave up 1 base and J gave up 4 bases, with 16 bases separating them. The CDR3 loop spans 16 amino acids. The CDR3 sequence: CASSLGGGTMRETQYF. The CDR3 nucleotides read TGTGCCAGCAGCTTAGGGGGCGGGACAATGCGAGAGACCCAGTACTTC.

This clone was detected only once. This chain links TRBV30 with TRBJ1-2; a weak D match, TRBD1 (5 bases). The V gene lost 8 bases and the J gene lost 4 bases, with 26 bases spanning the gap. This CDR3 has 16 amino acids. Germline V CDR1 and CDR2: GTSNPN, SVGIG (reference sequence). The CDR3 loop is CAVGRGTHLVRYGYTF. CDR3 DNA sequence: TGTGCCGTCGGACGGGGGACTCACCTCGTTCGCTATGGCTACACCTTC.

CDR3: CASSNTGRDTGELFF. CDR3 DNA: TGCGCCAGCAGCAACACCGGGAGGGACACCGGGGAGCTGTTTTTT. The chain links TRBV5-1 to TRBJ2-2; 8 bases agree with TRBD2. The CDR3 runs 15 residues. CDR1 SGHRS and CDR2 YFSETQ come from the germline V gene. V shed 4 bases and J 3 bases; nucleotides not matched to a gene: 5. Based on the CDR3 plus reference TRBV5-1 and TRBJ2-2, the full variable domain is KAGVTQTPRYLIKTRGQQVTLSCSPISGHRSVSWYQQTPGQGLQFLFEYFSETQRNKGNFPGRFSGRQFSNSRSEMNVSTLELGDSALYLCASSNTGRDTGELFFGEGSRLTVL.

This clone was detected once. The genes are TRBV5-1 and TRBJ2-2; 10 bases align to TRBD1. V shed 4 bases, J shed 7 bases, and the junction held 7 bases outside the gene matches. Germline values: CDR1 SGHRS, CDR2 YFSETQ. The CDR3 contains 15 residues. The chain's CDR3 is CASSLGTGAVGELFF. CDR3 in DNA: TGCGCCAGCAGCCTCGGGACAGGGGCAGTCGGGGAGCTGTTTTTT.

This clone was found once. The J gene is TRBJ1-6, the V gene TRBV4-2; 7 bases map to TRBD1. Germline loops: CDR1 LGHNA, CDR2 YNFKEQ. The CDR3 loop spans 16 amino acids. The ends lost 0 bases at V and 7 bases at J; junction bases unmatched: 6. The CDR3 sequence: CASSQDPGQLNSPLHF. In DNA, the CDR3 is TGTGCCAGCAGCCAAGACCCGGGACAGTTAAATTCACCCCTCCACTTT.

This clone was counted between two and nine times. The chain carries TRBV6-6 and TRBJ2-1, with 8 bases identical to TRBD2. V trimming: 2 bases; J trimming: 4 bases; junction bases outside the gene matches: 4. This CDR3 has 15 amino acids. Looked up from germline, CDR1 is MNHNY and CDR2 is SVGAGI (reference sequence). In DNA, the CDR3 is TGTGCCAGCAGTTACAGTAGCGGGGATTACAATGAGCAGTTCTTC. Protein: CASSYSSGDYNEQFF.

The chain links TRBV10-3 to TRBJ2-7, with D hard to call. From germline, CDR1 is ENHRY and CDR2 SYGVKD. Trimming removed 7 bases from V and 2 bases from J, with 9 bases in between. The CDR3 contains 12 residues. The CDR3 DNA sequence: TGTGCCATCAAGGGAAGCCCCTACGAGCAGTACTTC. Amino acid sequence: CAIKGSPYEQYF.

The chain carries TRBV21-1 and TRBJ1-6; the table's D call, TRBD1, has no DNA check behind it. TRBV21-1 represents a pseudogene. The CDR3 is made up of 15 amino acids. The CDR3 loop reads CASRHPGTGDSPLHF. The DNA for the CDR3 is TGTGCCAGCCGTCATCCCGGGACAGGGGATTCACCCCTCCACTTT.

The chain uses TRBV5-1 and TRBJ2-3; D perhaps matches TRBD1 (5 bases). The germline V and J ends were trimmed by 0 bases and 2 bases, with 19 bases remaining between them. Germline-derived CDR1 and CDR2 are SGHRS and YFSETQ. This CDR3 comprises 18 residues. The CDR3 loop reads CASSLVPSDSTPTDTQYF. The CDR3 region has the DNA TGCGCCAGCAGCTTGGTTCCATCCGACAGTACTCCCACAGATACGCAGTATTTT.

This sequence joins TRBV4-1 and TRBJ2-3, with D unresolved. Germline CDR1 is MGHRA and CDR2 is YSYEKL. V lost 0 bases to trimming and J lost 4 bases, with 8 bases between them. The CDR3 runs to 14 residues. The CDR3 DNA sequence: TGCGCCAGCAGCCAAGATCCCCGGGCAGATACGCAGTATTTT. As protein: CASSQDPRADTQYF.

CDR3 protein: CASRETVATNEKLFF. CDR3 DNA sequence: TGTGCCAGCAGGGAGACAGTTGCAACTAATGAAAAACTGTTTTTT. The chain joins TRBV2 to TRBJ1-4; D is possibly TRBD1 (5 bases). Looked up from germline, CDR1 is SNHLY and CDR2 is FYNNEI. Trimming shortened V by 6 bases and J by 0 bases, and 11 bases separated the two germline ends. The CDR3 is made up of 15 amino acids.

In its sample, this clone was seen once. This sequence joins TRBV5-1 and TRBJ2-5, with 8 bases aligning to TRBD2. Looked up from germline, CDR1 is SGHRS and CDR2 is YFSETQ. This CDR3 has 15 residues. The V gene end was trimmed by 2 bases and the J gene end by 0 bases; junction bases not matched to a gene: 3. CDR3 coding DNA: TGCGCCAGCAGCTTTATTAGCGGGAACCAAGAGACCCAGTACTTC. It yields the protein CASSFISGNQETQYF.

The gene calls are TRBV27 and TRBJ2-3; 8 bases map to TRBD2. J was trimmed by 2 bases and V by 10 bases; bases with no gene match: 8. Germline loops: CDR1 MNHEY, CDR2 SMNVEV (reference sequence). The CDR3 runs 14 residues. CDR3 residues: CATRPAGDTDTQYF. In nucleotides, the CDR3 is TGTGCCACCAGACCAGCGGGGGACACAGATACGCAGTATTTT.